This T cell receptor (beta chain) was profiled in a study of blood T cells in healthy people across ages. The V and J ends lost 3 bases and 3 bases respectively, with 14 bases between them. Germline loops: CDR1 SGHRS, CDR2 YFSETQ. The CDR3 totals 15 residues. Primed by a sample-barcoded 5' primer and a J-beta primer mix, a second PCR proceeded for about 6 to 11 cycles. Each cDNA molecule was tagged by a template-switch adaptor with 12 random nucleotides. TCRdb reprocessed the 5' RACE reads with MiXCR, giving one entry per CDR3 protein. The table has around 1.5 million distinct CDR3 sequences, around 36% seen once; the top ten hold around 11%.

This TCR was sampled from a woman between 25 and 40 years old in good health. The V gene is TRBV5-1, the J gene TRBJ2-3; D is uncertain. The sequenced sample was blood. The CDR3 region is CASSSRLRVTDTQYF. CDR3 sequence (DNA): TGCGCCAGCAGCTCCCGCCTTAGGGTTACAGATACGCAGTATTTT.